Below, 14 T cell receptor beta chains from the same sample are listed, as sequenced in a study of response to subunit inactivated influenza vaccine. TCRdb processed the RT-PCR reads anew with MiXCR; each CDR3 protein has one entry. Of just over 300,000 distinct CDR3 sequences detected, 21% appear once; the ten largest clones hold 9.5% to 13%. The input for sequencing was PBMCs from blood, taken less than 22 months after vaccination. The source is a man in his fifties or sixties who received an inactivated influenza vaccine.

This clonotype was recorded a few times. This chain connects TRBV27 to TRBJ2-5; possibly TRBD2 for D (6 bases). Trimming took 4 bases from V and 5 from J, leaving 11 bases between them. Germline V gene data show CDR1 as MNHEY and CDR2 as SMNVEV (reference sequence). CDR3 length: 13 residues. This CDR3 is CASSWGEQETQYF. CDR3 nucleotide sequence: TGTGCCAGCAGTTGGGGGGAGCAGGAGACCCAGTACTTC.

This clonotype was recorded at least ten times. The rearrangement joins TRBV15 to TRBJ1-6, with TRBD1 matching over 11 bases. This CDR3 has 15 residues. Germline V CDR1 and CDR2: LNHNV, YYDKDF (reference sequence). V lost 6 bases and J lost 7; bases outside the gene matches: 5. CDR3 coding DNA: TGTGCCACCAGTTGGGGACAGGGGGGAAATTCACCCCTCCACTTT. This codes for CATSWGQGGNSPLHF. The entire variable domain, with the rest obtained from reference TRBV15 and TRBJ1-6, is as follows: DAMVIQNPRYQVTQFGKPVTLSCSQTLNHNVMYWYQQKSSQAPKLLFHYYDKDFNNEADTPDNFQSRRPNTSFCFLDIRSPGLGDTAMYLCATSWGQGGNSPLHFGNGTRLTVT.

This chain joins TRBV20-1 and TRBJ2-7; TRBD2 agrees at 9 bases. The germline gives CDR1 DFQATT, CDR2 SNEGSKA (reference sequence). The CDR3 is 14 amino acids. V lost 6 bases, J lost 3 bases, and 9 bases stayed unmatched. CDR3 sequence reads: CSARHSGSGYEQYF. CDR3 nucleotides: TGCAGTGCGAGGCATAGCGGGAGCGGCTACGAGCAGTACTTC.

V is TRBV20-1 and J is TRBJ1-1; no definite D call. V was clipped by 3 bases and J by 1 base, with 6 bases between them. CDR3 size: 12 residues. Germline lookup yields CDR1 DFQATT and CDR2 SNEGSKA (reference sequence). In nucleotides, the CDR3 is TGCAGTGCTAGGACGGCGAACACTGAAGCTTTCTTT. As protein: CSARTANTEAFF.

Many counts were recorded for this clonotype. This rearrangement joins TRBV19 to TRBJ1-1; D is ambiguous. Trimming took 2 bases from V and 0 from J, leaving 16 bases between them. The CDR3 runs to 17 residues. Germline CDR1 LNHDA, CDR2 SQIVND (reference sequence). The CDR3 reads CASSIRPFGRMNTEAFF. DNA of the CDR3: TGTGCCAGTAGTATACGTCCTTTCGGCCGGATGAACACTGAAGCTTTCTTT.

The chain couples TRBV20-1 to TRBJ2-1; the D gene is possibly TRBD1 (6 bases). Germline CDR1 reads DFQATT; CDR2 reads SNEGSKA (reference sequence). V gave up 6 bases and J gave up 1 base, with 16 bases separating them. CDR3 size: 15 residues. CDR3 protein: CSAKTGTSSYNEQFF. The CDR3 nucleotides are TGCAGTGCCAAAACCGGGACATCTTCCTACAATGAGCAGTTCTTC.

This clonotype occurred many times. V and J are TRBV29-1 and TRBJ1-2; 10 bases align to TRBD1. The V segment lost 6 bases and the J segment 8 bases; nucleotides outside the gene matches: 6. The germline V gene has CDR1 SQVTM and CDR2 ANQGSEA. The CDR3 loop spans 12 amino acids. This CDR3 is CSVGTGEYGYTF. DNA of the CDR3: TGCAGCGTGGGGACAGGGGAGTACGGCTACACCTTC.

V gene TRBV6-2 or TRBV6-3 combines with J gene TRBJ2-2, with 9 positions matching TRBD1. Germline CDR1 is MNHEY and CDR2 is SVGEGT. Unmatched junction bases numbered 5, after V lost 6 bases and J lost 6 bases. The CDR3 spans 14 residues. CDR3 protein: CASRRGTGPGELFF. CDR3 in DNA: TGTGCCAGCAGACGAGGGACAGGGCCCGGGGAGCTGTTTTTT.

The genes are TRBV18 and TRBJ1-1; D ambiguous. Deletions cut 3 bases from V and 5 bases from J, with 19 bases between. Germline-derived CDR1 and CDR2 are KGHSH and LQKENI. The CDR3 is 16 amino acids. The DNA for the CDR3 is TGTGCCAGCTCACCCTTTTCTGCCGGAAGCCAAACTGAAGCTTTCTTT. Its protein product is CASSPFSAGSQTEAFF.

V and J are TRBV5-1 and TRBJ2-3; 14 positions agree with TRBD2. CDR1 is SGHRS and CDR2 is YFSETQ in the germline V gene. The V segment lost 4 bases and the J segment 4 bases; nucleotides outside the gene matches: 5. This CDR3 has 16 amino acids. CDR3 in amino acids: CASSEGLAGVPDTQYF. The CDR3 DNA reads as TGCGCCAGCAGCGAGGGACTAGCGGGAGTCCCAGATACGCAGTATTTT.

V gene TRBV12-3 or TRBV12-4 combines with J gene TRBJ1-3; no clear D. The CDR3 loop spans 16 amino acids. The germline V and J ends were trimmed by 3 bases and 4 bases, with 16 bases remaining between them. The CDR3 coding sequence is TGTGCCAGCAGTTTGGCGCGCTTCAGCGGGGGAAACACCATATATTTT. It translates to CASSLARFSGGNTIYF.

This clonotype has a handful of counts. J is TRBJ2-7 and V is TRBV5-5, with 10 bases matching TRBD2. The trim removed 4 bases at V and 3 bases at J, leaving 7 bases unmatched. Germline CDR1 SGHKS, CDR2 YYEKEE (reference sequence). This CDR3 region has 15 residues. The CDR3 nucleotides read TGTGCCAGCAGCCCTAGTACTAGCGGGATCTACGAGCAGTACTTC. Translated: CASSPSTSGIYEQYF.

This chain connects TRBV20-1 to TRBJ1-2; 10 nucleotides line up with TRBD1. Germline values: CDR1 DFQATT, CDR2 SNEGSKA (reference sequence). The CDR3 loop spans 12 amino acids. V lost 5 bases, J lost 6 bases, and 3 bases stayed unmatched. The CDR3 nucleotides read TGCAGTGCTTTAGGACAGGGGGATGGCTACACCTTC. Amino acids: CSALGQGDGYTF.

The V and J genes are TRBV7-3 and TRBJ2-5; TRBD2 matches 8 bases. Germline CDR1 reads SGHTA; CDR2 reads FQGTGA. Trimming cost V 5 bases and J 4 bases; bases outside gene matches: 6. This CDR3 has 14 residues. CDR3 nucleotide sequence: TGTGCCAGCAGCCGTAGCGGGATTGGAGAGACCCAGTACTTC. Amino acid sequence: CASSRSGIGETQYF.